The next 29 T cell receptor beta chains were all read from a single sample in a study of shared clonotypes between healthy human individuals. Repertoires were generated with immunoSEQ multiplex PCR, while TCRdb's copy carries only in-frame clones and drops some. Here the sample spans some 2 million clones, approximately 94% being singletons. The naive CD8 population came from CD45RO-negative cells selected for CCR7, without terminally differentiated effector memory CD45RA+ cells. What was sequenced was naive CD8+ T cells sorted from blood. Receptor source: a man between 18 and 29 years old in good health.

V is TRBV15 and J is TRBJ2-7; 7 bases fit TRBD1. CDR1 is LNHNV and CDR2 is YYDKDF in the germline V gene (reference sequence). The V and J ends lost 0 bases and 2 bases, in that order; junction bases with no gene match: 4. The CDR3 has 15 amino acids. CDR3: CATSRDTGVPYEQYF. In nucleotides, the CDR3 is TGTGCCACCAGCAGAGATACAGGGGTTCCCTACGAGCAGTACTTC. The entire variable domain, with the rest obtained from reference TRBV15 and TRBJ2-7, is as follows: DAMVIQNPRYQVTQFGKPVTLSCSQTLNHNVMYWYQQKSSQAPKLLFHYYDKDFNNEADTPDNFQSRRPNTSFCFLDIRSPGLGDTAMYLCATSRDTGVPYEQYFGPGTRLTVT.

The chain joins TRBV27 to TRBJ2-7; 10 bases match TRBD2. The J segment lost 11 bases and the V segment lost 8 bases, leaving 12 bases of the junction unmatched. The CDR3 consists of 13 residues. In germline, CDR1 is MNHEY, CDR2 SMNVEV (reference sequence). The CDR3, as DNA: TGTGCCAGCTCATTCTCATCTAGCGGGAGCAAGTACTTC. This sequence encodes CASSFSSSGSKYF.

This clone was detected once. J is TRBJ2-3 and V is TRBV5-4; 9 positions agree with TRBD1. Germline CDR1 and CDR2: SGHNT and YYREEE (reference sequence). After removal of 5 bases from V and 4 bases from J, the junction contained 5 bases not matched to a gene. The CDR3 consists of 14 residues. The CDR3 nucleotides are TGTGCCAGCAGTCGGGACAGGGTCGCAGATACGCAGTATTTT. This translates into CASSRDRVADTQYF.

The chain couples TRBV6-5 to TRBJ1-4, with D unclear. Germline CDR1 is MNHEY and CDR2 is SVGAGI. CDR3 size: 13 residues. Trimming left V 4 bases short and J 7 bases short, with 10 bases between. This chain's CDR3 is CASSLGYAEKLFF. CDR3 sequence (DNA): TGTGCCAGCAGTTTGGGGTATGCTGAAAAACTGTTTTTT.

The chain recombines TRBV9 with TRBJ2-2, with D possibly TRBD1 on 6 matching bases. V was cut by 1 base and J by 1 base, with 8 bases left in between. The CDR3 totals 15 residues. In germline, CDR1 is SGDLS, CDR2 YYNGEE. CDR3 DNA: TGTGCCAGCAGCGTAACGGGACAGAACACCGGGGAGCTGTTTTTT. Translated: CASSVTGQNTGELFF.

About this clone itself: The same CDR3 can be traced to other DNA sequences in this sample. The rearrangement joins TRBV7-9 to TRBJ2-3; 10 bases line up with TRBD2. This CDR3 has 15 residues. The V gene end was trimmed by 3 bases and the J gene end by 5 bases; junction bases not matched to a gene: 5. Germline V gene lookup returns CDR1 SEHNR and CDR2 FQNEAQ (reference sequence). CDR3 in amino acids: CASSLLAGGVDTQYF. The CDR3 nucleotides read TGTGCCAGCAGCTTGTTAGCGGGGGGCGTAGATACGCAGTATTTT.

This chain uses TRBV9 with TRBJ2-2; a weak D match, TRBD1 (6 bases). Deletions cut 0 bases from V and 3 bases from J, with 18 bases between. CDR1 and CDR2 from the germline V gene are SGDLS and YYNGEE. This CDR3 region has 18 residues. The CDR3 reads CASSVGPGEYFDTGELFF. DNA for the CDR3: TGTGCCAGCAGCGTAGGGCCAGGGGAATATTTTGACACCGGGGAGCTGTTTTTT.

The genes are TRBV7-9 and TRBJ2-1, with D perhaps TRBD1 (6 bases). This CDR3 region has 16 residues. The V gene's germline CDR1 is SEHNR and CDR2 FQNEAQ (reference sequence). V gave up 5 bases and J gave up 0 bases, with 14 bases separating them. CDR3: CASSPQADSSYNEQFF. The CDR3 DNA sequence: TGTGCCAGCAGCCCCCAAGCGGACAGCTCCTACAATGAGCAGTTCTTC.

The rearrangement links TRBV6-5 to TRBJ1-1; D might be TRBD1 (5 bases). Trimming pared 4 bases from V and 3 bases from J, leaving 18 bases between. The germline V gene encodes CDR1 MNHEY and CDR2 SVGAGI. This CDR3 has 16 amino acids. CDR3 nucleotides: TGTGCCAGCAGTTCCCTGTCCGCAGGGTTGTACACTGAAGCTTTCTTT. Protein sequence: CASSSLSAGLYTEAFF.

The chain links TRBV9 to TRBJ2-7; TRBD2 matches at 11 bases. Per germline, CDR1 SGDLS and CDR2 YYNGEE. The ends lost 0 bases at V and 5 bases at J; junction bases unmatched: 7. The CDR3 spans 16 residues. CDR3 protein: CASSVEIAGGPHEQYF. The CDR3 DNA sequence: TGTGCCAGCAGCGTAGAAATAGCGGGGGGGCCTCACGAGCAGTACTTC.

This clone has just one count. The rearrangement uses TRBV9 and TRBJ1-2; D is possibly TRBD1 (6 bases). Germline loops: CDR1 SGDLS, CDR2 YYNGEE. The CDR3 has 16 amino acids. V lost 2 bases to trimming and J lost 6 bases, with 20 bases between them. This CDR3 reads CASSVGQPERGDGYTF. CDR3 coding DNA: TGTGCCAGCAGCGTCGGACAGCCTGAACGAGGTGATGGCTACACCTTC.

This sequence joins TRBV11-2 and TRBJ1-1, with D uncertain. Deletions cut 3 bases from V and 4 bases from J, with 9 bases between. This CDR3 is 13 amino acids long. Per germline, CDR1 SGHAT and CDR2 FQNNGV. The CDR3 spells CASSFLMGTEAFF. CDR3 coding DNA: TGTGCCAGCAGCTTCCTGATGGGCACTGAAGCTTTCTTT. Together with reference TRBV11-2 and TRBJ1-1, the CDR3 gives the full variable domain: EAGVAQSPRYKIIEKRQSVAFWCNPISGHATLYWYQQILGQGPKLLIQFQNNGVVDDSQLPKDRFSAERLKGVDSTLKIQPAKLEDSAVYLCASSFLMGTEAFFGQGTRLTVV.

The gene calls are TRBV5-6 and TRBJ2-7, with D perhaps TRBD1 (5 bases). Germline V gene sequence: CDR1 SGHDT, CDR2 YYEEEE. V lost 2 bases to trimming and J lost 2 bases, with 11 bases between them. The CDR3 has 14 residues. Here the CDR3 DNA reads TGTGCCAGCAGCTTTTGGACAAATCCCTACGAGCAGTACTTC. Translated: CASSFWTNPYEQYF.

The rearrangement joins TRBV13 to TRBJ2-7; D is possibly TRBD1 or TRBD2 (6 bases each). Germline loops: CDR1 PRHDT, CDR2 FYEKMQ (reference sequence). The CDR3 is made up of 16 amino acids. The V end lost 4 bases, the J end lost 5 bases, and 21 bases lay between the germline ends. The CDR3, as DNA: TGTGCCAGCAGCTATGCAGACGGGGGCAATTGGAACGAGCAGTACTTC. Translating it yields CASSYADGGNWNEQYF.

In the case of this clone: Other DNA sequences in the sample encode the same CDR3. The chain links TRBV27 to TRBJ2-7, with D tentatively TRBD1 (6 bases). CDR3 length: 16 amino acids. The V gene's germline CDR1 is MNHEY and CDR2 SMNVEV (reference sequence). Trimming removed 4 bases from V and 0 bases from J, with 16 bases in between. CDR3 nucleotide sequence: TGTGCCAGCAGTTCCTCCTCCGGGACACTCTCCTACGAGCAGTACTTC. This gives the protein CASSSSSGTLSYEQYF.

This chain joins TRBV7-8 and TRBJ2-3, with a weak D call TRBD2 (6 bases). CDR1 is SGHVS, CDR2 FQNEAQ, per germline. This CDR3 comprises 15 residues. V was trimmed by 8 bases and J by 4 bases, leaving 19 bases between them. CDR3 sequence reads: CASSRGGGTADTQYF. The CDR3 DNA is TGTGCCAGCTCTCGAGGTGGGGGGACGGCAGATACGCAGTATTTT.

This chain links TRBV14 with TRBJ2-5; 11 bases are a match to TRBD1. The ends lost 4 bases at V and 3 bases at J; junction bases unmatched: 4. The germline V gene encodes CDR1 SGHDN and CDR2 FVKESK. The CDR3 consists of 15 residues. In DNA, the CDR3 is TGTGCCAGCAGCCGCCTGGGACAGGGGGAAGAGACCCAGTACTTC. This encodes CASSRLGQGEETQYF.

V is TRBV5-1 and J is TRBJ1-1; D uncertain. The CDR3 length is 14 residues. Per germline, CDR1 SGHRS and CDR2 YFSETQ. Trimming removed 0 bases at V and 5 bases at J, with 11 bases between. CDR3 bases: TGCGCCAGCAGCTTGGAATTTGGATGGACTGAAGCTTTCTTT. Encoded protein: CASSLEFGWTEAFF.

The chain carries TRBV5-6 and TRBJ2-2, with 7 bases lining up with TRBD2. J gave up 2 bases and V 4 bases, and 2 bases lay outside the gene matches. The germline CDR1 and CDR2 sequences are SGHDT and YYEEEE. The CDR3 is made up of 14 amino acids. The CDR3 loop reads CASSPGLNTGELFF. CDR3 coding DNA: TGTGCCAGCAGCCCGGGACTAAACACCGGGGAGCTGTTTTTT.

Notes on this clone: This same CDR3 is encoded by further DNA sequences in the sample. The rearrangement uses TRBV10-3 and TRBJ2-7; no firm D call. CDR3 length: 13 amino acids. Germline CDR1 and CDR2: ENHRY and SYGVKD. Trimming took 2 bases from V and 3 from J, leaving 8 bases between them. DNA for the CDR3: TGTGCCATCAGTGAGGGATCGAGCTACGAGCAGTACTTC. Translated, it gives CAISEGSSYEQYF.

This clone came up once. CDR3 in DNA: TGCGCCAGCAGTGTTTCTTGGGACAATGAGCAGTTCTTC. This gives the protein CASSVSWDNEQFF. The rearrangement links TRBV10-1 to TRBJ2-1; no clear D gene. Trimming took 4 bases from V and 5 from J, leaving 9 bases between them. This CDR3 has 13 amino acids. Per germline, CDR1 WNHNN and CDR2 SYGVQD (reference sequence).

The chain couples TRBV5-6 to TRBJ1-3; weak D call: TRBD1 (6 bases). CDR1 and CDR2 from the germline V gene are SGHDT and YYEEEE. V was shortened by 4 bases and J by 3 bases, with 11 bases between the two germline ends. CDR3 length equals 14 residues. As DNA, the CDR3 is TGTGCCAGCAGCGAGGGGGGACTTGGAAACACCATATATTTT. This gives the protein CASSEGGLGNTIYF.

V usage is TRBV9 and J usage is TRBJ2-2, with TRBD2 matching over 8 bases. The germline CDR1 and CDR2 sequences are SGDLS and YYNGEE. Germline trimming cut 4 bases from V and 6 bases from J; bases unmatched to any gene: 5. The CDR3 spans 14 residues. The CDR3 sequence: CASSPGLGSGELFF. As DNA, the CDR3 is TGTGCCAGCAGCCCGGGACTAGGATCCGGGGAGCTGTTTTTT.

The chain links TRBV19 to TRBJ1-1; D is undetermined. The V end was cut by 5 bases, the J end by 0 bases, with 7 bases between. This CDR3 has 13 amino acids. CDR1 LNHDA and CDR2 SQIVND come from the germline V gene (reference sequence). CDR3 coding DNA: TGTGCCAGTAGTCGGCGGATGAACACTGAAGCTTTCTTT. Amino acids: CASSRRMNTEAFF.

The V gene is TRBV13, the J gene TRBJ2-3; 7 positions match TRBD2. CDR3 length equals 14 residues. Germline V lookup: CDR1 PRHDT, CDR2 FYEKMQ (reference sequence). The trim removed 5 bases at V and 2 bases at J, leaving 4 bases unmatched. For the CDR3, the DNA is TGTGCCAGCAGCACGCGGGAGATCACAGATACGCAGTATTTT. It is translated as CASSTREITDTQYF. Using reference TRBV13 and TRBJ2-3 for the parts outside the CDR3, the full variable domain is AAGVIQSPRHLIKEKRETATLKCYPIPRHDTVYWYQQGPGQDPQFLISFYEKMQSDKGSIPDRFSAQQFSDYHSELNMSSLELGDSALYFCASSTREITDTQYFGPGTRLTVL.

In regard to this clone: The sample has other DNA sequences that encode this CDR3 too. The chain employs TRBV4-1 and TRBJ2-5; D not certain. Germline V gene data show CDR1 as MGHRA and CDR2 as YSYEKL. The CDR3 runs to 14 residues. V dropped 1 base and J dropped 2 bases, with 8 bases sitting between them. CDR3: CASSQVSVQETQYF. In nucleotides, the CDR3 is TGCGCCAGCAGCCAAGTGAGCGTTCAAGAGACCCAGTACTTC.

This chain uses TRBV13 with TRBJ2-2, with 9 bases fitting TRBD1. V dropped 1 base and J dropped 7; count of bases not matched to a gene: 7. CDR3 length: 16 residues. Germline CDR1 PRHDT, CDR2 FYEKMQ (reference sequence). The CDR3 region is CASSLAGTGWNGELFF. CDR3 DNA: TGTGCCAGCAGCTTAGCGGGGACAGGGTGGAACGGGGAGCTGTTTTTT.

The chain is built from TRBV28 and TRBJ1-2, with TRBD1 as a possible D gene (6 bases). CDR3 length: 12 amino acids. V was pared by 7 bases and J by 5 bases, with 11 bases between. The V gene's germline CDR1 is MDHEN and CDR2 SYDVKM. CDR3: CASTDRLYGYTF. Written as DNA, the CDR3 is TGTGCCAGCACGGACAGACTTTATGGCTACACCTTC.

The chain couples TRBV29-1 to TRBJ2-3; D is ambiguous. Germline CDR1 reads SQVTM; CDR2 reads ANQGSEA. The CDR3 has 13 amino acids. Trimming took off 4 bases at V and 0 bases at J, with 8 bases between the two ends. The CDR3 bases are TGCAGCGTTGTTAAGGATAGCACAGATACGCAGTATTTT. Translated: CSVVKDSTDTQYF.